These 13 T cell receptor beta chains were sequenced from one sample in a study of blood T cell repertoires in COVID-19. Clones were sequenced by immunoSEQ multiplex PCR, and TCRdb holds only the in-frame ones, with some missing. Of about 220,000 clones in the sample, 80% to 85% are singletons; the top ten hold roughly 3%. Input material: peripheral blood. These receptors were obtained from a woman aged 25 to 39 who had recovered from COVID-19.

This chain joins TRBV18 and TRBJ2-2; no clear D gene. V dropped 3 bases and J dropped 2 bases, with 13 bases sitting between them. The CDR3 extends over 16 amino acids. CDR1 and CDR2 from the germline V gene are KGHSH and LQKENI. The CDR3 loop reads CASSPQAASNTGELFF. DNA for the CDR3: TGTGCCAGCTCACCCCAGGCAGCCTCCAACACCGGGGAGCTGTTTTTT.

This clone has only a few counts. V is TRBV19 and J is TRBJ1-2; possibly TRBD1 for D (5 bases). V lost 3 bases and J lost 4, with 12 bases in between. The CDR3 is 14 amino acids. Germline V gene data show CDR1 as LNHDA and CDR2 as SQIVND (reference sequence). CDR3 in amino acids: CASSIIEQAYGYTF. DNA for the CDR3: TGTGCCAGTAGTATTATTGAACAGGCCTATGGCTACACCTTC.

The chain recombines TRBV5-6 with TRBJ1-1; tentative D call: TRBD1 (5 bases). This CDR3 is built from 12 residues. Germline CDR1 reads SGHDT; CDR2 reads YYEEEE. V dropped 3 bases and J dropped 11 bases, with 14 bases sitting between them. The DNA for the CDR3 is TGTGCCAGCAGCTACCGCTTCAAGGGGGCTTTCTTT. It yields the protein CASSYRFKGAFF.

The chain couples TRBV25-1 to TRBJ1-5, with D possibly being TRBD1 (6 bases). Deletions cut 2 bases from V and 7 bases from J, with 12 bases between. CDR3 size: 14 residues. Germline assignment: CDR1 MGHDK and CDR2 SYGVNS. This CDR3 is CASSEAGGWQPQHF. The CDR3 DNA reads as TGTGCCAGCAGTGAAGCGGGGGGCTGGCAGCCCCAGCATTTT.

The V and J genes are TRBV6-5 and TRBJ2-5; TRBD2 matches 11 bases. The trim removed 2 bases at V and 0 bases at J, leaving 2 bases unmatched. The CDR3 is 16 residues long. Germline CDR1 reads MNHEY; CDR2 reads SVGAGI. Written as DNA, the CDR3 is TGTGCCAGCAGTTACCTGGGACTAGCGGACCAAGAGACCCAGTACTTC. Its translation is CASSYLGLADQETQYF.

This clone came up once. This chain joins TRBV18 and TRBJ2-5, with TRBD2 matching over 9 bases. Germline assignment: CDR1 KGHSH and CDR2 LQKENI. V lost 0 bases, J lost 6 bases, and 5 bases stayed unmatched. The CDR3 spans 15 residues. CDR3 bases: TGTGCCAGCTCACCACCTAGCGGGAGCCGACAGACCCAGTACTTC. This codes for CASSPPSGSRQTQYF.

V gene TRBV24-1 combines with J gene TRBJ2-1; 9 bases line up with TRBD2. The V segment lost 6 bases and the J segment 5 bases; nucleotides outside the gene matches: 7. CDR1 is KGHDR and CDR2 is SFDVKD in the germline V gene. CDR3 size: 15 residues. The CDR3 here is CATSSGRSSHNEQFF. CDR3 in DNA: TGTGCCACCAGTAGCGGGAGGTCTTCCCACAATGAGCAGTTCTTC.

V gene TRBV24-1 combines with J gene TRBJ2-2, with TRBD2 as a possible D gene (5 bases). V shed 5 bases and J shed 6 bases, with 12 bases lying between them. The CDR3 length is 14 residues. CDR1 and CDR2 (germline): KGHDR, SFDVKD. The CDR3 sequence: CATSAGFESGELFF. CDR3 DNA sequence: TGTGCCACCAGTGCGGGGTTCGAGTCCGGGGAGCTGTTTTTT.

The genes are TRBV7-3 and TRBJ2-1; TRBD2 aligns across 9 bases. After removal of 3 bases from V and 9 bases from J, the junction contained 9 bases not matched to a gene. Germline V gene data show CDR1 as SGHTA and CDR2 as FQGTGA. This CDR3 spans 15 amino acids. DNA for the CDR3: TGTGCCAGCAGCTTGGGGGCGGGAGGGCCTAGTGAGCAGTTCTTC. Translation: CASSLGAGGPSEQFF.

The gene calls are TRBV4-1 and TRBJ2-1; tentative D call: TRBD2 (5 bases). V lost 1 base, J lost 10 bases, and 17 bases lay in between. The CDR3 totals 15 residues. The V gene's germline CDR1 is MGHRA and CDR2 YSYEKL. The CDR3 is CASSQGFLSAEEQFF. The DNA for the CDR3 is TGCGCCAGCAGCCAAGGATTCCTTAGCGCGGAAGAGCAGTTCTTC.

This sequence joins TRBV30 and TRBJ1-3; TRBD1 matches 10 bases. J was trimmed by 2 bases and V by 5 bases; bases with no gene match: 3. CDR1 is GTSNPN, CDR2 SVGIG, per germline (reference sequence). CDR3 length: 14 residues. CDR3 DNA: TGTGCCTGGGGACAGGGGGAGGCTGGAAACACCATATATTTT. This codes for CAWGQGEAGNTIYF.

This clone was detected a few times. The CDR3 bases are TGTGCCAGCAGTCCCCGTGGACTAGCGGGTCAGCCAGATACGCAGTATTTT. Its protein product is CASSPRGLAGQPDTQYF. The gene calls are TRBV27 and TRBJ2-3, with 11 bases fitting TRBD2. The V gene's germline CDR1 is MNHEY and CDR2 SMNVEV (reference sequence). The CDR3 is made up of 17 amino acids. V shed 5 bases and J 4 bases; nucleotides not matched to a gene: 11.

The rearrangement links TRBV9 to TRBJ2-2; no reliable D call. Per the germline V gene, CDR1 is SGDLS and CDR2 is YYNGEE. Trimming took off 1 base at V and 1 base at J, with 8 bases between the two ends. This CDR3 has 15 residues. Here the CDR3 DNA reads TGTGCCAGCAGCGTACGCGATCGGAACACCGGGGAGCTGTTTTTT. Residues: CASSVRDRNTGELFF.